This entry is about one T cell receptor beta chain. This record comes from a study of CD8 T cells in Susac syndrome. cDNA came from about 0.5 to 1 ug RNA primed by random hexamers. Across 54 Vbeta and 13 Jbeta, TCR beta CDR3 was amplified with immunoSEQ multiplex PCR. Each CDR3 protein gets one entry after TCRdb re-called the immunoSEQ multiplex PCR reads with MiXCR. The data hold approximately 200,000 distinct CDR3 sequences, with roughly 94% observed a single time. Trimming removed 4 bases at V and 0 bases at J, with 12 bases between. The CDR3 totals 15 residues. Germline V gives CDR1 LNHDA, CDR2 SQIVND (reference sequence). High-throughput TCR beta sequencing covered peripheral CD8+ and CD4+ T cells. The multiple sclerosis controls were treatment-naive patients affected by stable or active relapsing-remitting disease. Isolation of CD8+ and CD4+ T cells was performed negatively, whereas enrichment of TEMRA cells was done by FACS.

The genes are TRBV19 and TRBJ1-1; D is ambiguous. This TCR was recovered from a human donor with multiple sclerosis. The specimen sequenced was CD4+ T cells from PBMCs. CDR3 amino acids: CASSTPASVNTEAFF. The CDR3 DNA sequence: TGTGCCAGTAGTACCCCAGCCAGCGTGAACACTGAAGCTTTCTTT.